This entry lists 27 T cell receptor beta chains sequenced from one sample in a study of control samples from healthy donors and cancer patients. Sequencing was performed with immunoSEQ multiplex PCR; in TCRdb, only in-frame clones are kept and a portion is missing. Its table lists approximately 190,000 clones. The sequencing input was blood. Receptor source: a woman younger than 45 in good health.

In DNA form, the CDR3 reads TGTGCCAGCAGCCCTGGAGATTTTCCCGCTTTCTTT. This codes for CASSPGDFPAFF. The chain carries TRBV9 and TRBJ1-1; unclear D gene. Deletions cut 4 bases from V and 11 bases from J, with 15 bases between. There are 12 residues in the CDR3. In germline, CDR1 is SGDLS, CDR2 YYNGEE.

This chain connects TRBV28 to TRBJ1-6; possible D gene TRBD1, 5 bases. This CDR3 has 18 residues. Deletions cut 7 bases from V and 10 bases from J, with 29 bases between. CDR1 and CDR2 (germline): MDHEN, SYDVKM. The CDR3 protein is CASTPGANRDWVRSPLHF. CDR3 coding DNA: TGTGCCAGCACCCCTGGGGCAAACCGGGACTGGGTTCGGTCACCCCTCCACTTT.

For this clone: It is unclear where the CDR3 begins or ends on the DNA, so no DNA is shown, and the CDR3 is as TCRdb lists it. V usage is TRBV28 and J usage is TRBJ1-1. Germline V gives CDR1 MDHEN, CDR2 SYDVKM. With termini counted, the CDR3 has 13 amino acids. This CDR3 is CASSFLENTEAFF.

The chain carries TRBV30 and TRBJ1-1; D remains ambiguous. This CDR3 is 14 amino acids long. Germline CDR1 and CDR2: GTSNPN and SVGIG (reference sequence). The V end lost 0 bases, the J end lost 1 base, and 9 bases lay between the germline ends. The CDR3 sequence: CAWSVEGKNTEAFF. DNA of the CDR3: TGTGCCTGGAGTGTAGAAGGTAAGAACACTGAAGCTTTCTTT.

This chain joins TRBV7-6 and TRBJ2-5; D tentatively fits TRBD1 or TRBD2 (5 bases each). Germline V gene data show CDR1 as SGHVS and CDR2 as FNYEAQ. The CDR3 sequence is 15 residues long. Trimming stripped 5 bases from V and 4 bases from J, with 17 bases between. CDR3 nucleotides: TGTGCCAGCAGCCTGGGGGTTGGTTTTTTAGAGACCCAGTACTTC. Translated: CASSLGVGFLETQYF.

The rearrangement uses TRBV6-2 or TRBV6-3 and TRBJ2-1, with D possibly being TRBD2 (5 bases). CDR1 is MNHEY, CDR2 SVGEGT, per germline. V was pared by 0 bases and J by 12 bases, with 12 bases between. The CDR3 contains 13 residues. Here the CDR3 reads CASSYSGSGWQFF. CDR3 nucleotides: TGTGCCAGCAGTTACTCAGGGAGCGGATGGCAGTTCTTC.

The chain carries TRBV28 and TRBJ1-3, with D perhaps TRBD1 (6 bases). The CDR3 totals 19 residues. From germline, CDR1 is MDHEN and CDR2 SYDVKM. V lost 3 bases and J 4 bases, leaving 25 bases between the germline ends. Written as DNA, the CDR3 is TGTGCCAGCAGTTTCCACGTTTTCGGGCAGGGGAGAAGAGGAAACACCATATATTTT. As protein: CASSFHVFGQGRRGNTIYF. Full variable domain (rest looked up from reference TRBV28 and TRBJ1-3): DVKVTQSSRYLVKRTGEKVFLECVQDMDHENMFWYRQDPGLGLRLIYFSYDVKMKEKGDIPEGYSVSREKKERFSLILESASTNQTSMYLCASSFHVFGQGRRGNTIYFGEGSWLTVV.

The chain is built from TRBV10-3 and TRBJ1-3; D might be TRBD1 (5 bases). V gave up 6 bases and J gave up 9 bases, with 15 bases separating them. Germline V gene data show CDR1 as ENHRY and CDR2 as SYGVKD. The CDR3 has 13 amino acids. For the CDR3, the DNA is TGTGCCATCAGGATCCAGACAGCGGGCACCATATATTTT. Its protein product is CAIRIQTAGTIYF.

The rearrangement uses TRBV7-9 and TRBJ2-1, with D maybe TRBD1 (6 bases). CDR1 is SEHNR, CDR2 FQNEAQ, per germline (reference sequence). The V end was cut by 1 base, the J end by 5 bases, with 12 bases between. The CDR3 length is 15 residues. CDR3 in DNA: TGTGCCAGCAGCTTAGTAGGGGGAGAGAACAATGAGCAGTTCTTC. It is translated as CASSLVGGENNEQFF.

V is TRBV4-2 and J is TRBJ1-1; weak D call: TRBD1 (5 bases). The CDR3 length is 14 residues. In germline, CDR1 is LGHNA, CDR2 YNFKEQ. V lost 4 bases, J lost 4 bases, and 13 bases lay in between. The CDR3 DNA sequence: TGTGCCAGCAGCCGCGGGGGAGGGGCCACTGAAGCTTTCTTT. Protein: CASSRGGGATEAFF.

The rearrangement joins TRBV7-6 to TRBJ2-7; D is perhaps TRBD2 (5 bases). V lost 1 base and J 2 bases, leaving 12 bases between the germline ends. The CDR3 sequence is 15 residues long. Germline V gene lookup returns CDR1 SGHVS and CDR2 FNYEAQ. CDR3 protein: CASSLDRGSTYEQYF. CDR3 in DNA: TGTGCCAGCAGCTTAGATCGGGGTTCGACCTACGAGCAGTACTTC.

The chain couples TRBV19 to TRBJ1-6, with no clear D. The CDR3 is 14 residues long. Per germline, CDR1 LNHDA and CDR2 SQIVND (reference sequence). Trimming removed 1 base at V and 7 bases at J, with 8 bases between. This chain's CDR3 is CASSIVGLNSPLHF. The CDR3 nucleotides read TGTGCCAGTAGTATAGTCGGGCTGAATTCACCCCTCCACTTT.

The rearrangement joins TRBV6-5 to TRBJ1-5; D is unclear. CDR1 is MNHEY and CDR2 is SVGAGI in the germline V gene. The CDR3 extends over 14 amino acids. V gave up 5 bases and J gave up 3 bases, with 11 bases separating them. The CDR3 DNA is TGTGCCAGCAGTCCCGGGGTATTCAATCAGCCCCAGCATTTT. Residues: CASSPGVFNQPQHF.

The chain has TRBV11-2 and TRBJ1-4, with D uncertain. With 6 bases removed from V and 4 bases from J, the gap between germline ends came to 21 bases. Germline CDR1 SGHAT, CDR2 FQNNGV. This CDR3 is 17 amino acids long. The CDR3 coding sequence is TGTGCCAGCAGATCCCCCGGACGGGGAACGGGTAATGAAAAACTGTTTTTT. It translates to CASRSPGRGTGNEKLFF. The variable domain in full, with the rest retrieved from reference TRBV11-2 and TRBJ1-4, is EAGVAQSPRYKIIEKRQSVAFWCNPISGHATLYWYQQILGQGPKLLIQFQNNGVVDDSQLPKDRFSAERLKGVDSTLKIQPAKLEDSAVYLCASRSPGRGTGNEKLFFGSGTQLSVL.

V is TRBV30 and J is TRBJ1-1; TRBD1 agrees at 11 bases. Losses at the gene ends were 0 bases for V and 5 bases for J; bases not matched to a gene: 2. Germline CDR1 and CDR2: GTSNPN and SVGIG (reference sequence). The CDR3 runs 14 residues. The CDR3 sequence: CAWSVGDRGTEAFF. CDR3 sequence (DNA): TGTGCCTGGAGTGTAGGGGACAGGGGGACTGAAGCTTTCTTT.

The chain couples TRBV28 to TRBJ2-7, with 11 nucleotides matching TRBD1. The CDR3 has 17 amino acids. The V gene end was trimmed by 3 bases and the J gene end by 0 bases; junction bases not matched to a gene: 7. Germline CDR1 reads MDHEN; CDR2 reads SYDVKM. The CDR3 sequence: CASSLLPGTGGSYEQYF. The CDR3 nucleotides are TGTGCCAGCAGTTTGCTGCCCGGGACAGGGGGCTCCTACGAGCAGTACTTC.

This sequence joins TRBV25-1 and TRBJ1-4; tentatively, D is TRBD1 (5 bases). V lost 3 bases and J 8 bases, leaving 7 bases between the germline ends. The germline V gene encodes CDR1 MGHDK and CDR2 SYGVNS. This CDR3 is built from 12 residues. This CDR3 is CASSEGREKLFF. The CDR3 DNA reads TGTGCCAGCAGTGAGGGGCGGGAAAAACTGTTTTTT.

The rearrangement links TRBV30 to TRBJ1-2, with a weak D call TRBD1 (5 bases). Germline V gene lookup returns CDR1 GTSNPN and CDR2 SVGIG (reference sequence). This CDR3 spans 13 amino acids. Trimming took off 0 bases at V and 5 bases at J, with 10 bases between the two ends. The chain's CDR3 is CAWSVNRWYGYTF. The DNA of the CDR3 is TGTGCCTGGAGTGTAAACAGGTGGTATGGCTACACCTTC.

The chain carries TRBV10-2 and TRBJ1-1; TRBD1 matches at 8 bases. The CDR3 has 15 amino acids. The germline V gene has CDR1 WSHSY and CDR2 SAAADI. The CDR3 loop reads CPYPPGQDTNTEAFF. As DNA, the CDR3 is TGCCCCTACCCCCCGGGACAGGATACTAACACTGAAGCTTTCTTT.

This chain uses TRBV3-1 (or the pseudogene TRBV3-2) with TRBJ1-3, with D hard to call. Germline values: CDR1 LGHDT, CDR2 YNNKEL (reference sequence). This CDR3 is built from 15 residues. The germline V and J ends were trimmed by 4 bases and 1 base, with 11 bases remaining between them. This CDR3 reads CASSPILSSGNTIYF. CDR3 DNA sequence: TGTGCCAGCAGCCCGATATTATCTTCTGGAAACACCATATATTTT.

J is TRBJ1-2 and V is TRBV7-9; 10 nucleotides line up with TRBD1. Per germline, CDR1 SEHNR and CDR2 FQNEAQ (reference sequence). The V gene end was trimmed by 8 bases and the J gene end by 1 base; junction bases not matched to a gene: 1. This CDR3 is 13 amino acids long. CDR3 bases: TGTGCCAGCGGGGACAGGGGTAACTATGGCTACACCTTC. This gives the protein CASGDRGNYGYTF.

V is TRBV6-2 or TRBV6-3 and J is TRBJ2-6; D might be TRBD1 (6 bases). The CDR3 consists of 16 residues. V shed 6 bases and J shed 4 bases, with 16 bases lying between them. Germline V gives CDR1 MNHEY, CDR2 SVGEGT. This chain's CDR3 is CASRYTGSVGANVLTF. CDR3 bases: TGTGCCAGCAGGTACACAGGGTCTGTCGGGGCCAACGTCCTGACTTTC.

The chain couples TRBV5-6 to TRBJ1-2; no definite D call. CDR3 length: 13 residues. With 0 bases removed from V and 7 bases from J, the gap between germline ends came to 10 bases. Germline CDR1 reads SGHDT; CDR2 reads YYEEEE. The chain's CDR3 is CASSLVPGAGYTF. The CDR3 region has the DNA TGTGCCAGCAGCTTGGTTCCGGGTGCTGGCTACACCTTC. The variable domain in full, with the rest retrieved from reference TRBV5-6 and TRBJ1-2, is DAGVTQSPTHLIKTRGQQVTLRCSPKSGHDTVSWYQQALGQGPQFIFQYYEEEERQRGNFPDRFSGHQFPNYSSELNVNALLLGDSALYLCASSLVPGAGYTFGSGTRLTVV.

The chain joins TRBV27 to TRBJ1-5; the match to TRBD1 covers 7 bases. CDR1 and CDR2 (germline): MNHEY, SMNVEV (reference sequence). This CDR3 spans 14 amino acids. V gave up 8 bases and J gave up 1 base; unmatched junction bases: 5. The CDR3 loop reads CASGTVGSNQPQHF. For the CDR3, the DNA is TGTGCCAGCGGGACAGTCGGAAGCAATCAGCCCCAGCATTTT.

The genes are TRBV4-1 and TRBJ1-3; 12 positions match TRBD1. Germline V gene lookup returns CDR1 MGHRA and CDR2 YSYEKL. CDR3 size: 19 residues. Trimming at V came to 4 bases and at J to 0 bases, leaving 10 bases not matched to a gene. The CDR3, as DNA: TGCGCCAGCAGCCCTCGAGGGACAGGGGGCGCATCCTCTGGAAACACCATATATTTT. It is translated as CASSPRGTGGASSGNTIYF.

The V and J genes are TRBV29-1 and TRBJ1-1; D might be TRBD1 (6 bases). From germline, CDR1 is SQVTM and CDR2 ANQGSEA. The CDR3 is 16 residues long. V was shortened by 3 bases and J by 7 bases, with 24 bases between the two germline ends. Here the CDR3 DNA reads TGCAGCGTTGAGGGGGAAGTCGGACATCAGACAGGTGAAGCTTTCTTT. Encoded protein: CSVEGEVGHQTGEAFF.

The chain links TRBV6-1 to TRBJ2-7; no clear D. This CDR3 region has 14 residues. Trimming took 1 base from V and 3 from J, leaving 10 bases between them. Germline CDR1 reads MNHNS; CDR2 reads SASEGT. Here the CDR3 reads CASSEGGSVYEQYF. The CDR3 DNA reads TGTGCCAGCAGTGAAGGTGGTTCGGTCTACGAGCAGTACTTC.